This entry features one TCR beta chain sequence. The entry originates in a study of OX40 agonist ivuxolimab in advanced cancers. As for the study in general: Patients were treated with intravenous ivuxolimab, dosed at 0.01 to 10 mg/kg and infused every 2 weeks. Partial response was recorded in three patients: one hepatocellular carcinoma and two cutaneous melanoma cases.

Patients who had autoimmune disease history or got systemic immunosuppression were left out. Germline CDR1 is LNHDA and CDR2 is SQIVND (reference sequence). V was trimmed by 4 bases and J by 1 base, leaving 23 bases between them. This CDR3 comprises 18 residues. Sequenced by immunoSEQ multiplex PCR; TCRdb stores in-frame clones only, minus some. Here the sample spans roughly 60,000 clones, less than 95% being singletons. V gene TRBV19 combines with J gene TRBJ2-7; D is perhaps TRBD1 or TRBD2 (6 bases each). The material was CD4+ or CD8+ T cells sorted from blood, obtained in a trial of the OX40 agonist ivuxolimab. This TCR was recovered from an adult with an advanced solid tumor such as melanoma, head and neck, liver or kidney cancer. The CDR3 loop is CASSRSAPRGGGSYEQYF. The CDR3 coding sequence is TGTGCCAGTAGTAGATCCGCGCCACGCGGAGGGGGTTCCTACGAGCAGTACTTC.